These 21 T cell receptor beta chains share one sample of origin, sequenced in a study of blood T cell repertoires in COVID-19. Sequencing was performed with immunoSEQ multiplex PCR; in TCRdb, only in-frame clones are kept and a portion is missing. Among 130,000 to 150,000 clones listed, around 81% were seen once. What was sequenced was PBMCs or T cells enriched from blood (not recorded which). The source is a woman aged 40 to 49 who had recovered from COVID-19.

This clone has just a few counts. The rearrangement links TRBV6-1 to TRBJ1-5; D might be TRBD1 (6 bases). From germline, CDR1 is MNHNS and CDR2 SASEGT. V was cut by 3 bases and J by 4 bases, with 19 bases left in between. The CDR3 contains 17 residues. Written as DNA, the CDR3 is TGTGCCAGCAGTGATTGGGGGCTTGGCAGGGAAAATCAGCCCCAGCATTTT. Protein product: CASSDWGLGRENQPQHF.

This clone was recorded once. The CDR3 spells CASSRQGYGYTF. The DNA of the CDR3 is TGTGCCAGCAGCCGACAGGGGTATGGCTACACCTTC. The chain links TRBV14 to TRBJ1-2; 8 positions match TRBD1. After removal of 4 bases from V and 5 bases from J, the junction contained 0 bases not matched to a gene. The CDR3 sequence is 12 residues long. The V gene's germline CDR1 is SGHDN and CDR2 FVKESK. Together with reference TRBV14 and TRBJ1-2, the CDR3 gives the full variable domain: EAGVTQFPSHSVIEKGQTVTLRCDPISGHDNLYWYRRVMGKEIKFLLHFVKESKQDESGMPNNRFLAERTGGTYSTLKVQPAELEDSGVYFCASSRQGYGYTFGSGTRLTVV.

The V call is TRBV10-3, the J call TRBJ2-1; perhaps TRBD1 as D (6 bases). The CDR3 runs to 11 residues. V was clipped by 9 bases and J by 9 bases, with 12 bases between them. Germline values: CDR1 ENHRY, CDR2 SYGVKD. In DNA form, the CDR3 reads TGTGCCATTGGACAGAGCATTGAGCAGTTCTTC. Amino acids: CAIGQSIEQFF.

This rearrangement joins TRBV19 to TRBJ1-2; 11 nucleotides agree with TRBD1. In germline, CDR1 is LNHDA, CDR2 SQIVND (reference sequence). This CDR3 has 14 amino acids. The V gene end was trimmed by 7 bases and the J gene end by 6 bases; junction bases not matched to a gene: 7. The CDR3 sequence is CASTPGQGVHGYTF. CDR3 DNA: TGTGCCAGTACTCCGGGACAGGGGGTCCATGGCTACACCTTC.

This chain's CDR3 is CASSLQWQGNTGELFF. The CDR3 region has the DNA TGTGCCAGCAGCTTACAGTGGCAGGGGAACACCGGGGAGCTGTTTTTT. The rearrangement links TRBV7-8 to TRBJ2-2, with D possibly matching TRBD1 (5 bases). V gave up 2 bases and J gave up 1 base, with 11 bases separating them. The V gene's germline CDR1 is SGHVS and CDR2 FQNEAQ. The CDR3 is 16 residues long.

The rearrangement joins TRBV7-3 to TRBJ1-1, with TRBD1 as a possible D gene (5 bases). The V gene lost 3 bases and the J gene lost 0 bases, with 11 bases spanning the gap. Looked up from germline, CDR1 is SGHTA and CDR2 is FQGTGA. CDR3 length equals 15 residues. CDR3 sequence (DNA): TGTGCCAGCAGCTTGCGACAAGGGGTGAACACTGAAGCTTTCTTT. Its translation: CASSLRQGVNTEAFF.

This clone was found a few times. The rearrangement joins TRBV4-2 to TRBJ2-3; 9 nucleotides agree with TRBD2. Germline CDR1 LGHNA, CDR2 YNFKEQ. Losses at the gene ends were 4 bases for V and 1 base for J; bases not matched to a gene: 9. CDR3 size: 17 residues. The CDR3 reads CASSPTGVAGGTDTQYF. The CDR3 nucleotides read TGTGCCAGCAGCCCTACTGGGGTAGCGGGGGGCACAGATACGCAGTATTTT.

The rearrangement links TRBV7-2 to TRBJ2-7; D call uncertain. Germline V CDR1 and CDR2: SGHTA, FQGNSA. This CDR3 is 13 amino acids long. V lost 5 bases and J lost 6, with 14 bases in between. CDR3 in amino acids: CASSQNRGGEQYF. In nucleotides, the CDR3 is TGTGCCAGCAGCCAAAACCGAGGTGGCGAGCAGTACTTC.

The J gene is TRBJ1-1, the V gene TRBV4-1; D might be TRBD1 (6 bases). Per germline, CDR1 MGHRA and CDR2 YSYEKL. Trimming removed 1 base at V and 5 bases at J, with 14 bases between. This CDR3 contains 15 residues. This chain's CDR3 is CASSQVGGAGTEAFF. The DNA of the CDR3 is TGCGCCAGCAGCCAAGTGGGGGGGGCTGGGACTGAAGCTTTCTTT.

This clone was detected once. This chain joins TRBV20-1 and TRBJ2-3; D uncertain. CDR3 length: 12 residues. In germline, CDR1 is DFQATT, CDR2 SNEGSKA (reference sequence). The V end lost 3 bases, the J end lost 0 bases, and 4 bases lay between the germline ends. CDR3 sequence reads: CSASRSTDTQYF. In DNA form, the CDR3 reads TGCAGTGCTAGTCGTAGCACAGATACGCAGTATTTT.

This clone was detected only once. The rearrangement joins TRBV3-1 (or the pseudogene TRBV3-2) to TRBJ2-1, with D possibly being TRBD1 (5 bases). V shed 0 bases and J shed 14 bases, with 11 bases lying between them. Germline V gives CDR1 LGHDT, CDR2 YNNKEL (reference sequence). CDR3 size: 12 residues. CDR3: CASSQEAGWEFF. The DNA of the CDR3 is TGTGCCAGCAGCCAAGAAGCAGGGTGGGAGTTCTTC.

CDR3 residues: CASSQTGRNSPLHF. CDR3 coding DNA: TGTGCCAGCAGCCAAACAGGACGAAATTCACCCCTCCACTTT. The rearrangement joins TRBV3-1 (or the pseudogene TRBV3-2) to TRBJ1-6; D might be TRBD1 (5 bases). Trimming took 2 bases from V and 7 from J, leaving 9 bases between them. This CDR3 region has 14 residues. Germline CDR1 LGHDT, CDR2 YNNKEL (reference sequence).

The V and J genes are TRBV24-1 and TRBJ2-3; no reliable D call. The CDR3 spans 14 residues. Germline-derived CDR1 and CDR2 are KGHDR and SFDVKD. The V gene lost 1 base and the J gene lost 5 bases, with 9 bases spanning the gap. CDR3 nucleotides: TGTGCCACCAGTGATTTAATAACGGGAGATACGCAGTATTTT. Residues: CATSDLITGDTQYF.

V gene TRBV10-3 combines with J gene TRBJ2-7; tentative D call: TRBD1 (8 bases). Per the germline V gene, CDR1 is ENHRY and CDR2 is SYGVKD. The CDR3 is made up of 19 amino acids. With 6 bases removed from V and 4 bases from J, the gap between germline ends came to 31 bases. CDR3 nucleotides: TGTGCCATCAGCCCCCATAGGGCGGGGACAGGCGGGGGAGCTTACGAGCAGTACTTC. It specifies CAISPHRAGTGGGAYEQYF.

The CDR3 DNA sequence: TGCGCCAGCAGCCAAGTCGGGACTAGGACAGATACGCAGTATTTT. Encoded protein: CASSQVGTRTDTQYF. The chain recombines TRBV4-1 with TRBJ2-3; 8 positions agree with TRBD2. The CDR3 extends over 15 amino acids. V was pared by 1 base and J by 3 bases, with 3 bases of the junction left unmatched. The germline gives CDR1 MGHRA, CDR2 YSYEKL.

The J gene is TRBJ2-7, the V gene TRBV5-1; TRBD1 matches at 8 bases. Germline-derived CDR1 and CDR2 are SGHRS and YFSETQ. The CDR3 has 16 amino acids. V shed 4 bases, J shed 4 bases, and the junction held 13 bases outside the gene matches. Written as DNA, the CDR3 is TGCGCCAGCAGCGACGCAAGACAGGGGAGAGCATACGAGCAGTACTTC. It specifies CASSDARQGRAYEQYF.

This chain connects TRBV15 to TRBJ2-7, with D perhaps TRBD1 (5 bases). CDR1 and CDR2 from the germline V gene are LNHNV and YYDKDF (reference sequence). This CDR3 spans 14 amino acids. Trimming pared 0 bases from V and 6 bases from J, leaving 12 bases between. The CDR3 DNA reads as TGTGCCACCAGCAGAGATGTATTGACAGCCGAGCAGTACTTC. This gives the protein CATSRDVLTAEQYF.

The chain recombines TRBV5-1 with TRBJ2-1; 7 bases map to TRBD2. The V gene's germline CDR1 is SGHRS and CDR2 YFSETQ. V gave up 1 base and J gave up 2 bases; unmatched junction bases: 12. This CDR3 has 18 residues. The CDR3, as DNA: TGCGCCAGCAGCTTGAGTTATGGCGGGAGAGGGACCTACAATGAGCAGTTCTTC. This gives the protein CASSLSYGGRGTYNEQFF.

The chain joins TRBV7-8 to TRBJ1-1, with D perhaps matching TRBD1 (6 bases). The CDR3 extends over 15 amino acids. Germline CDR1 reads SGHVS; CDR2 reads FQNEAQ. V was cut by 5 bases and J by 7 bases, with 20 bases left in between. The CDR3 sequence is CASSPDPGQRREAFF. The DNA of the CDR3 is TGTGCCAGCAGCCCAGACCCAGGACAGAGGCGTGAAGCTTTCTTT. The full variable domain, completed using reference TRBV7-8 and TRBJ1-1, is GAGVSQSPRYKVAKRGQDVALRCDPISGHVSLFWYQQALGQGPEFLTYFQNEAQLDKSGLPSDRFFAERPEGSVSTLKIQRTQQEDSAVYLCASSPDPGQRREAFFGQGTRLTVV.

The V call is TRBV10-1, the J call TRBJ2-7; 10 positions agree with TRBD2. Germline values: CDR1 WNHNN, CDR2 SYGVQD (reference sequence). After removal of 0 bases from V and 1 base from J, the junction contained 6 bases not matched to a gene. The CDR3 is 17 residues long. CDR3 in amino acids: CASSESGSGRESYEQYF. Written as DNA, the CDR3 is TGCGCCAGCAGTGAGTCGGGGAGCGGGAGGGAGTCCTACGAGCAGTACTTC.

This chain joins TRBV5-1 and TRBJ1-1; possibly TRBD1 for D (6 bases). The V gene's germline CDR1 is SGHRS and CDR2 YFSETQ. This CDR3 is built from 15 residues. Trimming stripped 0 bases from V and 3 bases from J, with 12 bases between. CDR3 nucleotide sequence: TGCGCCAGCAGCTTGGCCGGACAGATCCACACTGAAGCTTTCTTT. Amino acids: CASSLAGQIHTEAFF.